This T cell receptor beta chain derives from a study of T cell clonality in common variable immunodeficiency. Whole-study findings and limits: TCRbeta clonality was increased in CVID versus healthy controls. Fewer deletions and N-nucleotide insertions were reportedly seen in common variable immunodeficiency TCR beta sequences.

Heparinized whole blood, roughly 4.5 to 8 ml, came from each donor. This clone was seen many times. The antigen remains unidentified. The CDR3 end falls 3 residues outside the read, so it is completed with the germline J gene. Sequencing input was equivalent genomic DNA from CVID and controls. Assay: immunoSEQ multiplex PCR; the TCRdb copy retains only in-frame clones and omits some. Observed in the sample are 50,000 to 60,000 clones, none of them singletons. The CDR3 runs 16 residues. CDR1 and CDR2 (germline): MNHNS, SASEGT. The V and J ends lost 3 bases and 2 bases, in that order; junction bases with no gene match: 10.

This sequence originates from a person aged 18 to 70 in good health. This chain uses TRBV6-1 with TRBJ2-7, with TRBD2 identical over 7 bases. Material: peripheral blood mononuclear cells. The CDR3 DNA, read in part, is TGTGCCAGCAGTGAGGTGGGGGGGATAGTTCCCTACGAG. Translation: CASSEVGGIVPYE. The entire CDR3 protein reads CASSEVGGIVPYEQYF.